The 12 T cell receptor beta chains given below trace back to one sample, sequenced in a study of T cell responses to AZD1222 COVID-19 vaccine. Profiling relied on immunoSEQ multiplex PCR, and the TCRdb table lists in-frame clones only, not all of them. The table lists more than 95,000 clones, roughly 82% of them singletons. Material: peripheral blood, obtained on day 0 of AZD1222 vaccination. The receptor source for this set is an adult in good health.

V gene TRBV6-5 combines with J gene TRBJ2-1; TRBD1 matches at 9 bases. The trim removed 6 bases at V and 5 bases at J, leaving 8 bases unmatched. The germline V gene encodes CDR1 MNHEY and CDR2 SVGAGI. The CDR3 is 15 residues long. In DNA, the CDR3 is TGTGCCAGCAGCGATCCGGGACAGGGCAACAATGAGCAGTTCTTC. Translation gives CASSDPGQGNNEQFF.

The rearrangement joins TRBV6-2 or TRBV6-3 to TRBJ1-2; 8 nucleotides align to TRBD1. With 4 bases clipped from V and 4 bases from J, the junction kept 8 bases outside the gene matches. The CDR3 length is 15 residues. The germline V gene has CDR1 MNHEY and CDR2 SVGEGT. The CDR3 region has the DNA TGTGCCAGCAGTTCCGACGGACAGGGTTTCTATGGCTACACCTTC. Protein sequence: CASSSDGQGFYGYTF.

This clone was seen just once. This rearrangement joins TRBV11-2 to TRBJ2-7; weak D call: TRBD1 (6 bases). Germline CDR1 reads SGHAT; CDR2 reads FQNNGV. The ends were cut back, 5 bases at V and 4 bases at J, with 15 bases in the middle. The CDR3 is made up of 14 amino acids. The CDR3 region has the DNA TGTGCCAGCAGCCTGGACAGCTCCATATACGAGCAGTACTTC. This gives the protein CASSLDSSIYEQYF.

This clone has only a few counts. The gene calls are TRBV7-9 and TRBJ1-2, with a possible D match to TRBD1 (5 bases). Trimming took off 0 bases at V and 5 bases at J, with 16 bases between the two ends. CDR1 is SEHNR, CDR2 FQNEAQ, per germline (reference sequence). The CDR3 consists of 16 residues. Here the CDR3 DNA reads TGTGCCAGCAGCTTAGCATCCCGATCCCCAGGGTATGGCTACACCTTC. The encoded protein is CASSLASRSPGYGYTF.

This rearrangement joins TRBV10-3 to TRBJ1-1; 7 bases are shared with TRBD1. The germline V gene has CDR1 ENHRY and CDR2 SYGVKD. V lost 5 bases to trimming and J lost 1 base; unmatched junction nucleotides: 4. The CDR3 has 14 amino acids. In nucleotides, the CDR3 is TGTGCCATCAGTCAGACAGGGCAGAACACTGAAGCTTTCTTT. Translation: CAISQTGQNTEAFF.

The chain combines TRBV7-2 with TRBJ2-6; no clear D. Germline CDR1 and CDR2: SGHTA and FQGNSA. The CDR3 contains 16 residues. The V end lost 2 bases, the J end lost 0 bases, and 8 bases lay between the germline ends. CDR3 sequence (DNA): TGTGCCAGCAGCTTATTACCGAACTCTGGGGCCAACGTCCTGACTTTC. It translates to CASSLLPNSGANVLTF.

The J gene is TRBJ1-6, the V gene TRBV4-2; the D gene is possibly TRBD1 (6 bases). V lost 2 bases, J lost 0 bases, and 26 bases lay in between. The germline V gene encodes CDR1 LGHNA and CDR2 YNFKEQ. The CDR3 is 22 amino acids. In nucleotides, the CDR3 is TGTGCCAGCAGCCAACCTGTGACAGGTAGTTTCCAAATAAGCTCCTATAATTCACCCCTCCACTTT. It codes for CASSQPVTGSFQISSYNSPLHF.

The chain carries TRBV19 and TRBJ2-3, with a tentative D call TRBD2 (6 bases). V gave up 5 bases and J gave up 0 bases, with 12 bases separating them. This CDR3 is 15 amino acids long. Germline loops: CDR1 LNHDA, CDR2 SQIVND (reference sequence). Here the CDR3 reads CASSVGTASTDTQYF. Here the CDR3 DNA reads TGTGCCAGTAGTGTCGGGACTGCCAGCACAGATACGCAGTATTTT. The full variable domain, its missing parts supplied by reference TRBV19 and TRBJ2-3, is DGGITQSPKYLFRKEGQNVTLSCEQNLNHDAMYWYRQDPGQGLRLIYYSQIVNDFQKGDIAEGYSVSREKKESFPLTVTSAQKNPTAFYLCASSVGTASTDTQYFGPGTRLTVL.

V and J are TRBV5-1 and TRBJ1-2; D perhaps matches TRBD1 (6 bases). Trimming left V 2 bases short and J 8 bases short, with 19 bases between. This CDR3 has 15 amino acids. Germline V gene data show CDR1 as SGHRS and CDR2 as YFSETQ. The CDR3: CASSFEGVRARGYTF. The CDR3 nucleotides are TGCGCCAGCAGCTTTGAGGGGGTGAGGGCGCGCGGCTACACCTTC. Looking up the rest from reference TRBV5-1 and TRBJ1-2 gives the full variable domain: KAGVTQTPRYLIKTRGQQVTLSCSPISGHRSVSWYQQTPGQGLQFLFEYFSETQRNKGNFPGRFSGRQFSNSRSEMNVSTLELGDSALYLCASSFEGVRARGYTFGSGTRLTVV.

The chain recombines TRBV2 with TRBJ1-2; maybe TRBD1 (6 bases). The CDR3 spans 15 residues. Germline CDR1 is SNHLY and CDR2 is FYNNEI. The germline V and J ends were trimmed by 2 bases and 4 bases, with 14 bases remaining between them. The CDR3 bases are TGTGCCAGCAGTGAACAGGGGCCCTCTGGCTATGGCTACACCTTC. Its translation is CASSEQGPSGYGYTF.

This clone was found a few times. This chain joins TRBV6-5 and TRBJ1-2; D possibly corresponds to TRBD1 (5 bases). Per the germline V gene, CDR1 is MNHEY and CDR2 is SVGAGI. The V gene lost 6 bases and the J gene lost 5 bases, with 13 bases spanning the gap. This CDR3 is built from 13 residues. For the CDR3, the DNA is TGTGCCAGCAGAAAAGCCCCAGGGTATGGCTACACCTTC. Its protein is CASRKAPGYGYTF.

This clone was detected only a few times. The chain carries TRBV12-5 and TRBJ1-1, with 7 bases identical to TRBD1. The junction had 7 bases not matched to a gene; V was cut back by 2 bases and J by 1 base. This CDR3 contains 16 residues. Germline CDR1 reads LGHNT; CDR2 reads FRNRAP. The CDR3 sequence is CASGLPPGTANTEAFF. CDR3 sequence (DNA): TGTGCTAGTGGTTTGCCCCCCGGGACAGCGAACACTGAAGCTTTCTTT.